The 11 T cell receptor beta chains listed next were all sequenced from one sample in a study of siplizumab effects on memory and regulatory T cells. The assay was immunoSEQ multiplex PCR, and TCRdb's table has in-frame clones only and misses some. The sample contains approximately 7,000 clones, 65% to 70% of which appear only once. Sample: effector memory CD8+ T cells sorted from blood. Subset given: unstimulated CD8+ effector memory T cells. The receptors come from a human donor in good health.

This clone was found a few times. The chain has TRBV19 and TRBJ2-7, with 7 bases matching TRBD2. Trimming removed 3 bases from V and 7 bases from J; junction bases left unmatched: 9. Per germline, CDR1 LNHDA and CDR2 SQIVND (reference sequence). The CDR3 is 14 amino acids. CDR3 nucleotides: TGTGCCAGTAGTATGGGAGGGGAGGAAGAAGAGCAGTACTTC. It yields the protein CASSMGGEEEEQYF.

The rearrangement joins TRBV5-1 to TRBJ2-3, with 7 bases identical to TRBD1. Germline CDR1 SGHRS, CDR2 YFSETQ. The CDR3 totals 15 residues. Trimming removed 3 bases from V and 4 bases from J; junction bases left unmatched: 8. Written as DNA, the CDR3 is TGCGCCAGCAGCTCGCTGACAGGGACGGCAGATACGCAGTATTTT. This sequence encodes CASSSLTGTADTQYF.

The gene calls are TRBV7-2 and TRBJ1-1, with 7 positions matching TRBD1. V was pared by 1 base and J by 5 bases, with 7 bases of the junction left unmatched. Germline V gene data show CDR1 as SGHTA and CDR2 as FQGNSA. The CDR3 is made up of 15 amino acids. The CDR3 sequence: CASSLDRGGRTEAFF. CDR3 nucleotide sequence: TGTGCCAGCAGCTTAGACAGGGGTGGTAGGACTGAAGCTTTCTTT.

This clone has a single count. The V gene is TRBV10-2, the J gene TRBJ2-7, with TRBD1 matching 9 bases. Germline CDR1 WSHSY, CDR2 SAAADI. Losses at the gene ends were 10 bases for V and 0 bases for J; bases not matched to a gene: 4. CDR3 length: 13 amino acids. CDR3 sequence: CATGTGSSYEQYF. The CDR3 DNA is TGCGCCACCGGGACAGGGAGCTCCTACGAGCAGTACTTC.

The chain joins TRBV7-2 to TRBJ1-4; no reliable D call. V gave up 6 bases and J gave up 7 bases, with 18 bases separating them. The germline gives CDR1 SGHTA, CDR2 FQGNSA. The CDR3 runs to 15 residues. CDR3 sequence reads: CASSLREGSSEKLFF. CDR3 bases: TGTGCCAGCAGTCTTAGGGAGGGAAGTAGTGAAAAACTGTTTTTT.

The CDR3 reads CASSHTSGGYEQYF. The DNA for the CDR3 is TGTGCCAGCAGCCACACTAGCGGGGGCTACGAGCAGTACTTC. V gene TRBV4-2 combines with J gene TRBJ2-5; 11 nucleotides line up with TRBD2. TRBJ2-7 matches the DNA end more closely, so the J call is doubtful. The germline CDR1 and CDR2 sequences are LGHNA and YNFKEQ. This CDR3 spans 14 amino acids.

This clone appeared a few times. The chain recombines TRBV7-3 with TRBJ2-7; D is undetermined. The CDR3 extends over 13 amino acids. In germline, CDR1 is SGHTA, CDR2 FQGTGA. V was shortened by 0 bases and J by 6 bases, with 9 bases between the two germline ends. The CDR3 spells CASSLTLQSEQYF. The CDR3 nucleotides are TGTGCCAGCAGCTTAACGTTACAGTCCGAGCAGTACTTC.

By sample share, this clone is medium-sized (0.01 to 0.1%). The chain has TRBV6-5 and TRBJ2-2; D is unclear. This CDR3 has 12 residues. Germline CDR1 and CDR2: MNHEY and SVGAGI. The germline V and J ends were trimmed by 6 bases and 6 bases, with 8 bases remaining between them. Here the CDR3 reads CASRRDAGELFF. In nucleotides, the CDR3 is TGTGCCAGCAGAAGAGATGCCGGGGAGCTGTTTTTT.

The V call is TRBV7-3, the J call TRBJ2-2, with D possibly matching TRBD2 (6 bases). The length of the CDR3 is 16 residues. Trimming removed 5 bases at V and 1 base at J, with 14 bases between. Per germline, CDR1 SGHTA and CDR2 FQGTGA. CDR3 in amino acids: CASSTEERVNTGELFF. Written as DNA, the CDR3 is TGTGCCAGCAGCACAGAGGAGCGGGTGAACACCGGGGAGCTGTTTTTT.

The chain joins TRBV7-9 to TRBJ2-2; D gene unclear. CDR1 is SEHNR and CDR2 is FQNEAQ in the germline V gene (reference sequence). The V end lost 1 base, the J end lost 6 bases, and 12 bases lay between the germline ends. The CDR3 has 15 amino acids. The CDR3 loop reads CASSLVSGYPGELFF. The DNA for the CDR3 is TGTGCCAGCAGCTTAGTGTCCGGCTACCCCGGGGAGCTGTTTTTT.

The gene calls are TRBV27 and TRBJ2-1, with TRBD1 matching over 7 bases. Germline V lookup: CDR1 MNHEY, CDR2 SMNVEV (reference sequence). V dropped 0 bases and J dropped 9; count of bases not matched to a gene: 23. The CDR3 is 20 residues long. The CDR3 DNA follows: TGTGCCAGCAGTTTATCCCCCCCCTCCCGACAGGGTCCAGTGTTGAGTGAGCAGTTCTTC. Encoded protein: CASSLSPPSRQGPVLSEQFF.